This T cell receptor (beta chain) is from a study of tumor and adjacent non-tumor tissue in lung cancer. Overall study results and limits: In normal lung, the top 100 clones were significantly more dominant than in tumor.

RNA was extracted from bulk tissue without any cell sorting. Chemotherapy-naive patients with new lung cancer underwent thoracic surgery in China, August–late 2014. Three rounds of nested PCR, following a modified ARM-PCR protocol, produced the TCRbeta library. TCRdb reprocessed the multiplex PCR reads via MiXCR and lists one record per CDR3 protein. Of 120,000 to 150,000 distinct CDR3 sequences listed, 60% to 70% are singletons. A word on this clonotype: Its antigen is not identified. A junction boundary mismatches the germline segment, possibly from a read error.

Material: lung tumor tissue. This clonotype was sampled from a man between 60 and 70 years old with small cell lung cancer.

CDR3 nucleotide sequence: TGCAGGGCTAGAGATAGGGACAGGGGCGGCTACACCTTC. Its protein is CRARDRDRGGYTF. This chain connects TRBV20-1 to TRBJ1-2, with 10 positions matching TRBD1. The germline CDR1 and CDR2 sequences are DFQATT and SNEGSKA (reference sequence). This CDR3 spans 13 amino acids.